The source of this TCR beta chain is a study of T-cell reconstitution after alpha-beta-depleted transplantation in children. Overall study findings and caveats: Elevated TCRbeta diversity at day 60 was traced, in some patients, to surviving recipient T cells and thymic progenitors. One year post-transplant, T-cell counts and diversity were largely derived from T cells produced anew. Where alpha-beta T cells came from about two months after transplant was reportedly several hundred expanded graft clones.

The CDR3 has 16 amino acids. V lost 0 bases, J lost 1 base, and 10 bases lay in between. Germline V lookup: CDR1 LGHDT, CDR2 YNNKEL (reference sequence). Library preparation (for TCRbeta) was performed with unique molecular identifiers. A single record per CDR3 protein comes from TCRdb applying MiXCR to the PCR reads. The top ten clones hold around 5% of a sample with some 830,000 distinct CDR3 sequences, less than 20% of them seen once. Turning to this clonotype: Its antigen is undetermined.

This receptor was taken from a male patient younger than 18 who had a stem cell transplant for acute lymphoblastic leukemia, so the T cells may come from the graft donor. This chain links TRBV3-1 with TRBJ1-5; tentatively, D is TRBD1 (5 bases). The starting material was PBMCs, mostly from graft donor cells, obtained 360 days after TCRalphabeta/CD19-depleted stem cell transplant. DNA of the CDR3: TGTGCCAGCAGCCAAGAGGGACGACAGAGCAATCAGCCCCAGCATTTT. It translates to CASSQEGRQSNQPQHF. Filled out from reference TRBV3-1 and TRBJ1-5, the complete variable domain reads DTAVSQTPKYLVTQMGNDKSIKCEQNLGHDTMYWYKQDSKKFLKIMFSYNNKELIINETVPNRFSPKSPDKAHLNLHINSLELGDSAVYFCASSQEGRQSNQPQHFGDGTRLSIL.